The 13 T cell receptor beta chains presented below share a single source sample, sequenced in a study of blood T cells in healthy people across ages. With a J-beta primer mix and a sample-barcoded 5' primer, a second PCR ran about 7 to 11 cycles. TCRdb reprocessed the 5' RACE reads via MiXCR and lists one record per CDR3 protein. The sample includes 650,000 to 800,000 distinct CDR3 sequences, roughly half of them seen just once. Sequenced: blood. These receptors came from a woman older than 75 in good health.

As to this clonotype: One base away lies a much larger clone, so this may be a sequencing read error. V gene TRBV4-1 combines with J gene TRBJ2-1; D gene unclear. The CDR3 runs 16 residues. Germline assignment: CDR1 MGHRA and CDR2 YSYEKL. The CDR3 bases are TGCGCCAACAGCCAAGAAGGCAAGCCGGGTAACAATGAGCAGGTCTTC. Translating gives CANSQEGKPGNNEQVF.

The chain carries TRBV27 and TRBJ2-3, with TRBD2 matching 10 bases. After removal of 2 bases from V and 0 bases from J, the junction contained 11 bases not matched to a gene. The CDR3 is made up of 19 amino acids. Germline V gives CDR1 MNHEY, CDR2 SMNVEV (reference sequence). The DNA of the CDR3 is TGTGCCAGCAGTTTAAGGGGGCTAGCGGGGGCCTTGAGCACAGATACGCAGTATTTT. This gives the protein CASSLRGLAGALSTDTQYF.

This clonotype occurred many times. V and J are TRBV5-1 and TRBJ2-3; D gene unclear. Germline CDR1 reads SGHRS; CDR2 reads YFSETQ. The germline V and J ends were trimmed by 1 base and 6 bases, with 6 bases remaining between them. The CDR3 contains 12 residues. The CDR3 region has the DNA TGCGCCAGCAGCTTGTTCGAGGATACGCAGTATTTT. Translating gives CASSLFEDTQYF.

The rearrangement uses TRBV29-1 and TRBJ2-7, with 7 bases matching TRBD1. CDR3 size: 14 residues. Germline V gives CDR1 SQVTM, CDR2 ANQGSEA. The J segment lost 9 bases and the V segment lost 7 bases, leaving 18 bases of the junction unmatched. The CDR3 region is CSATGTDISGGQYF. CDR3 coding DNA: TGCAGCGCGACCGGGACAGACATTTCTGGGGGGCAGTACTTC.

This clonotype was seen a single time. A junction end diverges from the germline sequence, so it may reflect a read error. This chain's CDR3 is CASGQGWEPSSYNEQFF. DNA for the CDR3: TGCGCCAGCGGCCAGGGCTGGGAACCTAGCTCCTACAATGAGCAGTTCTTC. J is TRBJ2-1 and V is TRBV4-1, with D maybe TRBD1 (5 bases). The germline gives CDR1 MGHRA, CDR2 YSYEKL. The CDR3 runs 17 residues.

This clonotype was recorded many times. V is TRBV5-1 and J is TRBJ2-1; D remains unclear. The CDR3 length is 14 residues. The germline V gene has CDR1 SGHRS and CDR2 YFSETQ. V lost 0 bases to trimming and J lost 10 bases, with 14 bases between them. CDR3: CASSLVGGMGEQFF. The CDR3, as DNA: TGCGCCAGCAGCTTGGTAGGTGGAATGGGGGAGCAGTTCTTC.

The chain recombines TRBV11-2 with TRBJ2-5; TRBD2 is a possible D gene (6 bases). The J call may be wrong; the DNA end is better matched by TRBJ2-4. Germline CDR1 and CDR2: SGHAT and FQNNGV. The CDR3 contains 14 residues. The CDR3 DNA reads TGTGCCAGCAGCTTAGAATGGGGGGAAAACATTCAGTACTTC. Protein sequence: CASSLEWGENIQYF.

Remarks on this clonotype: This clone may be a read error of a much larger clone one base away. CDR3 nucleotides: TGTGCCGGCAGTCGAAGAGGACAGACCTACGAGCAGTACTTC. Amino acid sequence: CAGSRRGQTYEQYF. The V call is TRBV28, the J call TRBJ2-7; perhaps TRBD1 as D (6 bases). The CDR3 covers 14 residues. Per germline, CDR1 MDHEN and CDR2 SYDVKM.

The chain employs TRBV3-1 and TRBJ2-3; TRBD1 aligns across 8 bases. CDR1 and CDR2 (germline): LGHDT, YNNKEL (reference sequence). This CDR3 region has 17 residues. V lost 8 bases, J lost 6 bases, and 19 bases stayed unmatched. As DNA, the CDR3 is TGTGCCAGCCGGGGCCAAACACGGGACAGGCCGTGGGATACGCAGTATTTT. Protein sequence: CASRGQTRDRPWDTQYF.

This chain's CDR3 is CSVESWGQGLNEQYF. CDR3 nucleotide sequence: TGCAGCGTTGAATCTTGGGGACAGGGGCTAAATGAGCAGTACTTC. This chain links TRBV29-1 with TRBJ2-7; the match to TRBD1 covers 10 bases. J gave up 7 bases and V 2 bases, and 11 bases lay outside the gene matches. Looked up from germline, CDR1 is SQVTM and CDR2 is ANQGSEA. The CDR3 loop spans 15 amino acids.

Many counts were recorded for this clonotype. The chain links TRBV20-1 to TRBJ1-2; D remains unclear. V was shortened by 6 bases and J by 1 base, with 12 bases between the two germline ends. Germline-derived CDR1 and CDR2 are DFQATT and SNEGSKA (reference sequence). CDR3 size: 13 residues. The CDR3 protein is CSAKVGINYGYTF. CDR3 coding DNA: TGCAGTGCAAAAGTTGGGATTAACTATGGCTACACCTTC.

J is TRBJ1-2 and V is TRBV5-1; the D gene is possibly TRBD1 (5 bases). The ends were cut back, 1 base at V and 1 base at J, with 14 bases in the middle. This CDR3 has 16 amino acids. Germline CDR1 reads SGHRS; CDR2 reads YFSETQ. As DNA, the CDR3 is TGCGCCAGCAGCTTGCGGGGGGAAGGAATTAACTATGGCTACACCTTC. Protein product: CASSLRGEGINYGYTF.

V is TRBV12-3 or TRBV12-4 and J is TRBJ1-2; D is uncertain. The CDR3 is 13 amino acids. Trimming removed 1 base at V and 10 bases at J, with 13 bases between. The CDR3 nucleotides read TGTGCCAGCAGTTTAGTAGAGATTAGTGTCTACACCTTC. Its translation is CASSLVEISVYTF.